This T cell receptor beta chain was obtained from a study of Graves' ophthalmopathy and Graves' hyperthyroidism. Findings and limits, study-wide: Blood also held most thyroid clonotypes expanded above 0.001 frequency.

RNA transcripts were the template, and TCR beta CDR3 regions were amplified from them. HTBI primers served in a first-round RT-PCR, which a second-round multiplex PCR followed. TCRdb used MiXCR to reprocess the multiplex PCR reads, holding one entry per CDR3 protein. The repertoire holds under 350,000 distinct CDR3 sequences, around a sixth seen once, with over 9% in the top ten. This clonotype was observed at least ten times. Its antigen is not known. Patients were excluded if they had other autoimmune diseases or uncontrolled infections, and likewise if pregnancy or lactation applied. Clinical symptoms, serum thyroxine, TRAb, thyroid ultrasound and orbital computed tomography were relied on for diagnosis. CDR3 size: 12 residues. Germline V lookup: CDR1 SQVTM, CDR2 ANQGSEA. The germline V and J ends were trimmed by 4 bases and 2 bases, with 8 bases remaining between them.

The chain carries TRBV29-1 and TRBJ2-5, with D hard to call. The sequence came from an adult man with Graves' ophthalmopathy. Sequencing was carried out using peripheral blood. The DNA for the CDR3 is TGCAGCGTTGCGAGCGAACAAGAGACCCAGTACTTC. It codes for CSVASEQETQYF.